The sequence of this T cell receptor beta chain was determined in a study of shared clonotypes between healthy human individuals. Study summary: Three plates each covered CD4 naive and memory; CD8 naive two, CD8 memory one. Study-wide results and limits: Investigators collected only blood, and repertoires in tissues likely differ. Four donors had about 5% of their naive CD4 clonotypes in common.

About this clone itself: Its specificity is unknown.

CDR1 and CDR2 (germline): SGHDT, YYEEEE. This CDR3 has 13 residues. The V and J ends lost 10 bases and 3 bases respectively, with 15 bases between them. Several immunoSEQ plates held equal portions of the genomic DNA taken from each subset. TCRdb's table, derived via immunoSEQ multiplex PCR, lists solely in-frame clones and lacks some. The table lists under 2.5 million clones, about 90% of them singletons, with 0.37% in the top ten. This chain joins TRBV5-6 and TRBJ2-3, with D tentatively TRBD2 (5 bases). The sequence was collected from a man aged 18 to 30 in good health. Some clones in this sample may be carry-over from other donors' samples. The sequencing sample was made of naive CD4+ T cells from PBMCs. This sample's subset: CD45RA+ positively selected. This chain's CDR3 is CALWGVGTDTQYF. CDR3 bases: TGTGCCCTTTGGGGAGTCGGGACAGATACGCAGTATTTT.